This T cell receptor beta chain came from a study of T cells in Graves' hyperthyroidism and ophthalmopathy. Patients were excluded because of uncontrolled infection, other autoimmune disease, pregnancy or lactation. RNA transcripts gave rise to amplified TCR beta CDR3 regions. TCR CDR3 underwent first-round RT-PCR with the HTBI primer set. MiXCR, run by TCRdb on the multiplex PCR reads, gives a single entry per CDR3 protein. This table has about 300,000 distinct CDR3 sequences, roughly 15% appearing once. This clonotype was counted a few times. The sequence came from a man aged 30 to 39 with Graves' hyperthyroidism. Sequencing input: blood.

This CDR3 is CSLTSGSTDTQYF. CDR3 sequence (DNA): TGCAGTCTGACTAGCGGTAGCACAGATACGCAGTATTTT. The chain joins TRBV20-1 to TRBJ2-3; 9 nucleotides agree with TRBD2. V trimming: 8 bases; J trimming: 0 bases; junction bases outside the gene matches: 3. Germline V gives CDR1 DFQATT, CDR2 SNEGSKA (reference sequence). There are 13 residues in the CDR3.